This T cell receptor beta chain is from a study of blood T cell repertoires in COVID-19. Study information: T cells, B-cell-depleted T cells, or PBMCs supplied cDNA or gDNA.

Original processing notes: The assay estimated nucleated cells by amplifying reference gene primers. The repertoire was sequenced with immunoSEQ multiplex PCR; TCRdb's copy has only in-frame clones and lacks some. Clone size and V and J calls were adopted from that table, with D and trimming inferred from the DNA. The table records 200,000 to 250,000 clones, more than 80% of them present only once. This CDR3 comprises 16 residues. Trimming left V 4 bases short and J 6 bases short, with 16 bases between. The germline V gene has CDR1 SGHTA and CDR2 FQGNSA. Assignment of participants to cohorts was predicated upon participant-reported clinical history.

The receptor's source is a woman aged 35 to 49 with acute COVID-19. Sequencing was done on a sample of PBMCs or T cells enriched from blood (not recorded which). The V gene is TRBV7-2, the J gene TRBJ1-6, with a tentative D call TRBD1 (6 bases). The CDR3 here is CASSSQGSGVNSPLHF. The CDR3 region has the DNA TGTGCCAGCAGCTCACAGGGATCGGGCGTTAATTCACCCCTCCACTTT.